This T cell receptor beta chain was identified during a study of blood T cells in healthy people across ages. General observations from the study: In older individuals, TCR beta diversity per million T cells was lower, falling roughly linearly with age. Bulk PBMC profiling left naive and antigen-experienced comparisons inconclusive.

Trimming at V came to 8 bases and at J to 7 bases, leaving 12 bases not matched to a gene. The germline V gene encodes CDR1 SNHLY and CDR2 FYNNEI. CDR3 length: 14 residues. A second PCR, run for roughly 7 to 11 cycles, used a sample-barcoded 5' primer plus a J-beta primer mix. Each cDNA molecule, via a template-switch adaptor with 12 random nucleotides, was tagged. CDR3-containing paired-end reads numbered at least 3 million in each sample. TCRdb re-called the 5' RACE reads through MiXCR, storing one row per CDR3 protein. The table includes 850,000 to 1,300,000 distinct CDR3 sequences, 40% to 50% detected once. This clonotype has only a few counts. Antigen unknown.

Sequenced input: blood. V and J are TRBV2 and TRBJ1-2; 8 nucleotides line up with TRBD1. The receptor was derived from a woman aged 60 to 75 in good health. CDR3 in amino acids: CASSPGQVIAGYTF. CDR3 bases: TGTGCCAGCTCGCCGGGACAGGTGATTGCTGGCTACACCTTC.